This T cell receptor (beta chain) was recovered during a study of chemoradiotherapy in HPV16-positive cancers. Turning to the study itself: Two HPV16-positive patients' cells yielded candidate HPV-specific clones and common motifs.

Produced via immunoSEQ multiplex PCR; TCRdb's table is partial and in-frame only. The sample yields approximately 7,000 clones, over 75% seen once. The study's findings and limits: Non-HPV-specific T cells did not expand in tumors during treatment, whereas candidate HPV-specific clones and E7-related motifs did. HPV-specific T cells were functionally defined from only a couple of HPV16-positive patients.

This clone was picked up a small number of times. The antigen is not known. This CDR3 is 14 amino acids long. CDR1 and CDR2 (germline): MRHNA, SNTAGT. V lost 0 bases, J lost 4 bases, and 8 bases lay in between. The clonotype originates from a human donor with HPV-associated anogenital cancer. This chain links TRBV6-4 with TRBJ2-3; D gene ambiguous. Material: tumor tissue, obtained from a patient who underwent chemoradiotherapy. The CDR3 DNA follows: TGTGCCAGCAGTGACTCACGGAGTTCAGATACGCAGTATTTT. It yields the protein CASSDSRSSDTQYF.